Shown below are 10 T cell receptor beta chains from a single sample sequenced in a study of blood T cell repertoires in COVID-19. Repertoires were generated with immunoSEQ multiplex PCR, while TCRdb's copy carries only in-frame clones and drops some. Counted here are 200,000 to 250,000 clones, 65% to 85% occurring once; the ten biggest clones make up 6.8%. The sequenced material came from PBMCs or T cells enriched from blood (not recorded which). Receptors originate from a woman aged 35 to 49 who had recovered from COVID-19.

The DNA of the CDR3 is TGTGCCAGCAGGACGGACAGGGCCGGCGCAGATACGCAGTATTTT. It yields the protein CASRTDRAGADTQYF. The chain joins TRBV2 to TRBJ2-3, with 8 bases matching TRBD1. The CDR3 is 15 residues long. Germline CDR1 is SNHLY and CDR2 is FYNNEI. V shed 6 bases, J shed 4 bases, and the junction held 9 bases outside the gene matches.

This clone was observed once. The CDR3 bases are TGTGCCAGCAGCTTAGGTCCGGGATGGGGCACAGATACGCAGTATTTT. It specifies CASSLGPGWGTDTQYF. The J gene is TRBJ2-3, the V gene TRBV7-8; D is possibly TRBD2 (5 bases). The V gene lost 1 base and the J gene lost 1 base, with 12 bases spanning the gap. CDR1 is SGHVS and CDR2 is FQNEAQ in the germline V gene. This CDR3 comprises 16 residues.

This rearrangement joins TRBV3-1 (or the pseudogene TRBV3-2) to TRBJ2-3, with D hard to call. The CDR3 extends over 14 amino acids. V lost 3 bases and J lost 2, with 9 bases in between. Germline CDR1 and CDR2: LGHDT and YNNKEL (reference sequence). CDR3: CASSQKRSTDTQYF. CDR3 nucleotide sequence: TGTGCCAGCAGCCAGAAGAGATCCACAGATACGCAGTATTTT.

A single count supports this clone. The CDR3 region has the DNA TGTGCCAGCAGGGGGGAGGTTAAGCAGTTCTTC. Translated: CASRGEVKQFF. This sequence joins TRBV6-5 and TRBJ2-1, with D possibly TRBD2 on 6 matching bases. The germline gives CDR1 MNHEY, CDR2 SVGAGI. The CDR3 has 11 amino acids. Trimming stripped 6 bases from V and 11 bases from J, with 11 bases between.

The gene calls are TRBV5-1 and TRBJ1-3; a weak D match, TRBD1 (6 bases). CDR1 SGHRS and CDR2 YFSETQ come from the germline V gene. The CDR3 spans 15 residues. V lost 1 base, J lost 0 bases, and 8 bases lay in between. CDR3 amino acids: CASSLTGSSGNTIYF. The CDR3 bases are TGCGCCAGCAGCTTGACAGGGTCCTCTGGAAACACCATATATTTT.

The rearrangement joins TRBV18 to TRBJ2-7; maybe TRBD1 (6 bases). The CDR3 length is 13 residues. CDR1 and CDR2 from the germline V gene are KGHSH and LQKENI. V was trimmed by 4 bases and J by 7 bases, leaving 14 bases between them. CDR3 coding DNA: TGTGCCAGCTCACTCAACAGGGCAGGAGAGCAGTACGTC. Its translation is CASSLNRAGEQYV.

This sequence joins TRBV10-3 and TRBJ2-1; maybe TRBD1 (5 bases). Trimming took off 0 bases at V and 8 bases at J, with 20 bases between the two ends. This CDR3 comprises 17 residues. Germline V CDR1 and CDR2: ENHRY, SYGVKD. CDR3 loop: CAISESEPTGALDEQFF. The DNA for the CDR3 is TGTGCCATCAGTGAGTCGGAACCTACTGGGGCTTTGGATGAGCAGTTCTTC.

On this clone: This CDR3 is also generated by other DNA sequences in the sample. The rearrangement links TRBV3-1 (or the pseudogene TRBV3-2) to TRBJ2-1; 14 bases line up with TRBD2. The CDR3 runs 14 residues. Germline CDR1 reads LGHDT; CDR2 reads YNNKEL (reference sequence). Trimming at V came to 6 bases and at J to 9 bases, leaving 4 bases not matched to a gene. This CDR3 is CASSLGLAGVEQFF. The CDR3 DNA follows: TGTGCCAGCAGTTTGGGACTAGCGGGAGTTGAGCAGTTCTTC.

The rearrangement uses TRBV5-1 and TRBJ2-5, with 9 bases fitting TRBD2. The CDR3 has 16 amino acids. Germline CDR1 reads SGHRS; CDR2 reads YFSETQ. J lost 5 bases, V lost 0 bases, and 8 bases had no gene match. DNA for the CDR3: TGCGCCAGCAGCTTGGGAATAGCGGGAGCGGGCGAGACCCAGTACTTC. It translates to CASSLGIAGAGETQYF.

This rearrangement joins TRBV11-2 to TRBJ2-5; 7 bases fit TRBD2. The CDR3 has 14 residues. V lost 2 bases, J lost 9 bases, and 9 bases stayed unmatched. The V gene's germline CDR1 is SGHAT and CDR2 FQNNGV. CDR3 nucleotide sequence: TGTGCCAGCAGCTTAACTCGGGGCCGGGGGGCCCAGTACTTC. It codes for CASSLTRGRGAQYF.